This T cell receptor (beta chain) was obtained from a study of siplizumab effects on memory and regulatory T cells (dated by TCRdb to about 2019). Some background on the complete study: The study looked at the effect of siplizumab, an anti-CD2 antibody, on alloreactive T-cell subsets in allogeneic mixed lymphocyte reactions made from human PBMCs.

Unstimulated CD4+ memory cells were also sequenced in three donor pairs, together with CD4+ naive, CD8+ TEMRA, CD8+ naive and CD8+ effector memory subsets. Sorted unstimulated T cells, along with proliferating T cells recovered from mixed lymphocyte reactions, underwent TCRbeta CDR3 sequencing. Fresh whole blood from roughly ten HLA-typed healthy donors was used to isolate PBMCs. Study-level results and caveats: The cumulative frequency of alloreactive sequences that could be traced back to unstimulated CD4+ memory T cells was significantly reduced by siplizumab. Greater diversity appeared to be present in unstimulated naive T cells than in memory T cells, and a substantial contribution to the alloresponse seemed to be made by naive cells. For roughly 75-96% of proliferating CD4+ or CD8+ clones, no naive or memory phenotype could be assigned. Whether proliferating Tregs from siplizumab cultures were suppressive was not functionally confirmed. Among mappable alloreactive CD4+ clones, the Treg-derived fraction averaged around 69% with siplizumab versus around 27% in control reactions. Because sequences below about 10^-5 frequency were poorly captured, only a minor fraction of alloreactive clones could be mapped to unstimulated subsets.

Per the germline V gene (reference sequence), DFQATT is the CDR1 and SNEGSKA is the CDR2. V gives up 6 bases and J gives up 0 bases, and the segment between their germline ends measures 6 bases. Measured from the cysteine to the phenylalanine, the CDR3 is 11 residues long. Only the CDR3 portion is preserved as DNA: 33 bases, with reading frame beginning at the first base. Library construction relied on the immunoSEQ multiplex PCR assay. The deep sequencing platform assayed around 10^5 TCR templates per sample. Genomic DNA extracted from sorted T cells was used for TCRbeta CDR3 sequencing. On the authors' methods: The R programming language was used for the clonal analysis of the TCRbeta CDR3 data. Comparing unstimulated samples against CFSE-low samples taken after the reaction was how alloreactive CD4+ and CD8+ clones were defined. Alloreactive CD4+ clones were assigned to regulatory or non-regulatory origin by matching sequences to sorted unstimulated Treg and non-Treg repertoires. TCRdb holds this immuneACCESS table with in-frame rearrangements only. Some clones are missing; in checked studies, unresolved V genes explain under half, and the rest has no known cause. V and J calls plus clone size are reproduced from that table; the DNA served to infer D and trimming. A total of 62,000 or so clones appear in this sample, approximately 87% of them only once. The ten biggest clones cover more than 3.5% of the sample.

Turning to this clone: Its antigen remains undetermined. The record has no base qualities; no much larger clone is one base away.

This sequence uses TRBV20-1 and TRBJ2-7; a tentative D match to TRBD1 spans 5 bases. The sequence was obtained from a human donor in good health. Sequencing was performed on memory CD4+ T cells sorted from blood. The sample's cell subset or site label, decoded: unstimulated CD4+ memory T cells. CDR3 reads: CSAGASYEQYF. The DNA sequence is as follows: TGCAGTGCAGGGGCCTCCTACGAGCAGTACTTC.